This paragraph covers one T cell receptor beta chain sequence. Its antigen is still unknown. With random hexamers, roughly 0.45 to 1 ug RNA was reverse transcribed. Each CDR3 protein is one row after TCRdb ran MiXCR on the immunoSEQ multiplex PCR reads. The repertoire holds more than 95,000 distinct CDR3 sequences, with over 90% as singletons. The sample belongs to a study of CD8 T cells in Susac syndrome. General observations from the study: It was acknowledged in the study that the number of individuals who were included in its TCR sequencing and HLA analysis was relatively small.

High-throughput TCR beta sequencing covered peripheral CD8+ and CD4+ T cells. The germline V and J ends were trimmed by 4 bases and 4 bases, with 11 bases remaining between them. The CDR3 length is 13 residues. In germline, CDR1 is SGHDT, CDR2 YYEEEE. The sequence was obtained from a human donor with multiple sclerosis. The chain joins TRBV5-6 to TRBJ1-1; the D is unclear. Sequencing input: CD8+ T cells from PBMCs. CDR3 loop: CASSLGWGTEAFF. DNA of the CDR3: TGTGCCAGCAGCCTAGGGTGGGGCACTGAAGCTTTCTTT.